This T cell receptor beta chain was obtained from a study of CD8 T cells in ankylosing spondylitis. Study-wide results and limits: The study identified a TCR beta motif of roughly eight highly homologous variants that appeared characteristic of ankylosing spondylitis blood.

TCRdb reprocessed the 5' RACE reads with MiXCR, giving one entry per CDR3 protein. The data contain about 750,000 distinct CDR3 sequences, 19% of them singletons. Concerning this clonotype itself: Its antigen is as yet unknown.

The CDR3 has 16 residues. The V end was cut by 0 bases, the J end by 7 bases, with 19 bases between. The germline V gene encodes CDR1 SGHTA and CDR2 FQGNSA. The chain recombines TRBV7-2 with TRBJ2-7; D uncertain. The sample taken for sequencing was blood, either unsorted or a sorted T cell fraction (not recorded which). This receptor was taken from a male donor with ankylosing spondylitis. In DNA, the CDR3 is TGTGCCAGCAGCTTAGCCATGGGCGAAGATGGGTTAGAGCAGTACTTC. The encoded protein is CASSLAMGEDGLEQYF.